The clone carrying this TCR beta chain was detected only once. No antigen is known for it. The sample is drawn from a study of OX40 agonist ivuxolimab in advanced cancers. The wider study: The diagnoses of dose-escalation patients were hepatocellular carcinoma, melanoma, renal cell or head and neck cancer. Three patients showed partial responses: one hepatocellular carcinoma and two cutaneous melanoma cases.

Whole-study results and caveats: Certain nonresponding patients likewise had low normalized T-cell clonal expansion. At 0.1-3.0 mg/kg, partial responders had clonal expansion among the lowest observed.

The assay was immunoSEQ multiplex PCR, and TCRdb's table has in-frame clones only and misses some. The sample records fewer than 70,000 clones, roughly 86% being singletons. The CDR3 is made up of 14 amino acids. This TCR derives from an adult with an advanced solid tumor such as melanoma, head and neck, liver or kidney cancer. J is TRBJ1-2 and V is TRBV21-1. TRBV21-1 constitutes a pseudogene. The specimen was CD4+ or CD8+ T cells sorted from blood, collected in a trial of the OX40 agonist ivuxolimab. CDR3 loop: CASQRVKSSYGYTF. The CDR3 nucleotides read TGTGCCAGCCAACGGGTGAAATCCTCCTATGGCTACACCTTC.